Listed below are T cell receptor beta chains from one sample, sequenced in a study of T cells in Graves' hyperthyroidism and ophthalmopathy. TCRdb reprocessed the multiplex PCR reads with MiXCR, giving one entry per CDR3 protein. The sample consists of 300,000 to 500,000 distinct CDR3 sequences, more than 12% of them appearing once. The sequencing input was blood. The receptors stem from a man in his fifties with Graves' ophthalmopathy. CDR3s include the opening cysteine and the closing phenylalanine or tryptophan. Each record gives: J gene, clone size, V gene, D gene, CDR3 protein, CDR3 DNA. D genes are given only for firm matches. A row's size may be missing; if present it is once, few, many or a size class.

TRBJ2-2 | few | TRBV7-6 | TRBD2 | CASSQRSGTSGRITGELFF | TGTGCCAGCAGCCAAAGGTCCGGGACTAGCGGGAGGATCACCGGGGAGCTGTTTTTT
TRBJ2-1 | few | TRBV14 | - | CASSPALAGYNEQFF | TGTGCCAGCAGCCCAGCTCTGGCCGGATACAATGAGCAGTTCTTC
TRBJ2-2 | - | TRBV6-2/TRBV6-3 | - | CASTRDLGQGDTGELFF | TGTGCCAGCACCCGGGACCTGGGCCAGGGAGACACCGGGGAGCTGTTTTTT
TRBJ1-4 | many | TRBV6-1 | - | CASRKLVGTNEKLFF | TGTGCCAGCAGGAAACTCGTGGGAACTAATGAAAAACTGTTTTTT
TRBJ2-1 | many | TRBV7-2 | - | CASSLEALNEQFF | TGTGCCAGCAGCTTAGAGGCTCTAAATGAGCAGTTCTTC
TRBJ2-6 | few | TRBV24-1 | TRBD1 | CATSDSGTGTGANVLTF | TGTGCCACCAGTGACTCCGGGACAGGGACTGGGGCCAACGTCCTGACTTTC
TRBJ2-5 | many | TRBV20-1 | TRBD1 | CSGQGAQETQYF | TGCTCCGGACAGGGGGCACAAGAGACCCAGTACTTC
TRBJ2-3 | many | TRBV2 | TRBD2 | CASSVGTTGDTQYF | TGTGCCAGCAGTGTTGGGACTACCGGAGATACGCAGTATTTT
TRBJ1-1 | many | TRBV27 | - | CASSSGPDLEAFF | TGTGCCAGCAGTTCCGGGCCAGACCTTGAAGCTTTCTTT
TRBJ1-1 | many | TRBV5-1 | - | CASSSPGAWTEAFF | TGCGCCAGCAGCTCCCCCGGGGCGTGGACTGAAGCTTTCTTT
TRBJ2-1 | many | TRBV30 | - | CAWSGGWGNEQFF | TGTGCCTGGAGTGGGGGCTGGGGGAATGAGCAGTTCTTC
TRBJ2-7 | many | TRBV20-1 | - | CSARNPLGSSYEQYF | TGCAGTGCTAGGAACCCTCTCGGGAGCTCCTACGAGCAGTACTTC
TRBJ2-7 | few | TRBV27 | TRBD2 | CASSKAGGNSYEQYF | TGTGCCAGCAGTAAAGCGGGAGGCAACTCCTACGAGCAGTACTTC
TRBJ2-6 | many | TRBV28 | - | CASSLSGIGSGANVLTF | TGTGCCAGCAGTTTATCAGGTATCGGCTCTGGGGCCAACGTCCTGACTTTC
TRBJ2-1 | many | TRBV5-1 | TRBD1 | CASSQGTGGYNEQFF | TGCGCCAGCAGCCAGGGGACAGGCGGGTACAATGAGCAGTTCTTC
TRBJ2-2 | few | TRBV18 | - | CASSPRDKYTGELFF | TGTGCCAGCTCACCCCGGGACAAATACACCGGGGAGCTGTTTTTT
TRBJ2-1 | few | TRBV27 | TRBD1 | CASSSRGDRGRLDNEQFF | TGTGCCAGCAGTTCCCGCGGCGACAGGGGGCGCTTAGACAATGAGCAGTTCTTC
TRBJ1-4 | - | TRBV10-3 | TRBD1 | CAISASGGAGEKLFF | TGTGCCATCAGTGCATCAGGGGGCGCAGGAGAAAAACTGTTTTTT
TRBJ2-7 | many | TRBV30 | - | CALKGGSYEQYF | TGTGCCTTGAAAGGGGGTAGCTACGAGCAGTACTTC
TRBJ1-5 | few | TRBV6-1 | - | CASQARQPQHF | TGTGCCAGCCAAGCCCGCCAGCCCCAGCATTTT
TRBJ2-1 | - | TRBV7-3 | TRBD2 | CASSPGTSPEQFF | TGTGCCAGCAGCCCCGGGACTAGCCCTGAGCAGTTCTTC
TRBJ1-2 | - | TRBV2 | TRBD1 | CASSEAGRGRHGYTF | TGTGCCAGCAGTGAAGCGGGCAGGGGGCGCCATGGCTACACCTTC
TRBJ2-4 | few | TRBV10-2 | TRBD1 | CASRQGPSTKNIQYF | TGCGCCAGCCGACAGGGTCCCTCTACCAAAAACATTCAGTACTTC
TRBJ1-1 | many | TRBV7-9 | - | CASSAPGNMNTEAFF | TGTGCCAGCAGCGCCCCAGGGAACATGAACACTGAAGCTTTCTTT
TRBJ1-2 | many | TRBV30 | TRBD1 | CAWTRTGEYGYTF | TGTGCCTGGACCCGGACAGGGGAGTATGGCTACACCTTC
TRBJ2-7 | - | TRBV12-3/TRBV12-4 | TRBD2 | CASSPRLAGEQYF | TGTGCCAGCAGTCCTAGACTAGCCGGGGAACAGTACTTC
TRBJ2-5 | - | TRBV7-9 | - | CASSSPEKETQYF | TGTGCCAGCAGCTCCCCGGAGAAAGAGACCCAGTACTTC
TRBJ2-1 | few | TRBV20-1 | - | CSARRGPNEQFF | TGCAGTGCCAGGAGAGGGCCCAATGAGCAGTTCTTC
TRBJ2-2 | - | TRBV29-1 | - | CSVTGHPNTGELFF | TGCAGCGTTACGGGACACCCGAACACCGGGGAGCTGTTTTTT
TRBJ2-5 | - | TRBV7-2 | - | CASSLAEGTWATQYF | TGTGCCAGCAGCTTAGCGGAGGGAACCTGGGCGACCCAGTACTTC
TRBJ1-1 | few | TRBV7-3 | TRBD1 | CASSSIQGAQTEAFF | TGTGCCAGCAGCTCCATTCAGGGGGCGCAGACTGAAGCTTTCTTT
TRBJ2-2 | - | TRBV20-1 | - | CSASGTDNTGELFF | TGCAGTGCTAGCGGGACGGATAACACCGGGGAGCTGTTTTTT
TRBJ2-5 | many | TRBV7-2 | TRBD2 | CASSLEWGGETQYF | TGTGCCAGCAGCTTAGAATGGGGAGGGGAGACCCAGTACTTC
TRBJ2-1 | many | TRBV11-2 | - | CASSFSVGRNEQFF | TGTGCCAGCAGCTTTTCGGTAGGACGCAATGAGCAGTTCTTC
TRBJ2-1 | - | TRBV20-1 | - | CSADRGEQFF | TGCAGTGCTGACCGGGGTGAGCAGTTCTTC
TRBJ2-7 | - | TRBV15 | TRBD2 | CATSRGTSRNYEQYF | TGTGCCACCAGCAGAGGGACTAGCAGAAATTACGAGCAGTACTTC
TRBJ2-5 | - | TRBV7-2 | - | CASSLGTARRETQYF | TGTGCCAGCAGCTTAGGGACCGCCCGCCGGGAGACCCAGTACTTC
TRBJ1-4 | many | TRBV5-6 | TRBD1 | CASSLQGAHEKLFF | TGTGCCAGCAGCCTACAGGGGGCTCACGAAAAACTGTTTTTT
TRBJ2-5 | many | TRBV29-1 | TRBD2 | CSVERAGGPRETQYF | TGCAGCGTTGAAAGAGCGGGAGGGCCCCGAGAGACCCAGTACTTC
TRBJ1-1 | few | TRBV6-1 | - | CASSELQGQWNTEAFF | TGTGCCAGCAGTGAATTGCAGGGGCAGTGGAACACTGAAGCTTTCTTT
TRBJ2-2 | many | TRBV28 | - | CASSLVTRPTGELFF | TGTGCCAGCAGTTTGGTCACTAGGCCCACCGGGGAGCTGTTTTTT
TRBJ2-5 | few | TRBV5-4 | TRBD1 | CASTLGQGKETQYF | TGTGCCAGCACCTTAGGACAGGGAAAAGAGACCCAGTACTTC
TRBJ2-7 | many | TRBV29-1 | TRBD2 | CSVGELADSYEQYF | TGCAGCGTGGGGGAACTAGCGGACTCCTACGAGCAGTACTTC
TRBJ2-5 | few | TRBV30 | TRBD2 | CAWTPRGTRETQYF | TGTGCCTGGACCCCACGTGGGACTAGGGAGACCCAGTACTTC
TRBJ2-7 | - | TRBV6-2/TRBV6-3 | - | CASKNSYEQYF | TGTGCCAGCAAGAACTCCTACGAGCAGTACTTC
TRBJ2-5 | - | TRBV28 | - | CASQGPEGETQYF | TGTGCCAGTCAAGGGCCGGAGGGGGAGACCCAGTACTTC
TRBJ1-1 | many | TRBV20-1 | TRBD1 | CSATDRGFTEAFF | TGCAGTGCCACCGACAGGGGCTTTACTGAAGCTTTCTTT
TRBJ2-5 | once | TRBV15 | TRBD2 | CATKEGGRGLGGTQYF | TGTGCCACCAAGGAGGGAGGGCGCGGTCTCGGAGGGACCCAGTACTTC
TRBJ2-2 | - | TRBV5-1 | TRBD2 | CASRRRLAGGNTGELFF | TGCGCCAGCAGAAGGCGGCTAGCGGGAGGAAACACCGGGGAGCTGTTTTTT
TRBJ2-2 | - | TRBV20-1 | - | CSARPRDGRVVGTGELFF | TGCAGTGCAAGACCCCGGGACGGGCGGGTAGTTGGCACCGGGGAGCTGTTTTTT
TRBJ2-1 | - | TRBV3-1 | - | CASSQDLESHEQFF | TGTGCCAGCAGCCAAGACTTGGAGTCCCATGAGCAGTTCTTC
TRBJ2-7 | - | TRBV6-1 | TRBD2 | CASSPAGSTEQYF | TGTGCCAGCAGCCCAGCGGGATCGACCGAGCAGTACTTC
TRBJ1-2 | many | TRBV18 | - | CASSEGTSGDGYTF | TGTGCCAGCTCCGAGGGGACCTCCGGTGATGGCTACACCTTC